The clone carrying this TCR beta chain showed up many times. This entry is derived from a study of T cells in Graves' hyperthyroidism and ophthalmopathy. The TCR beta CDR3 regions underwent amplification using RNA transcripts as the source. The HTBI primer set drove a first-round RT-PCR of the TCR CDR3. Each CDR3 protein is one row after TCRdb ran MiXCR on the multiplex PCR reads. The data show about 380,000 distinct CDR3 sequences, about 18% seen once. V was clipped by 4 bases and J by 0 bases, with 14 bases between them. This CDR3 contains 16 residues. The germline CDR1 and CDR2 sequences are SGHTS and YDEGEE.

The chain carries TRBV5-8 and TRBJ2-1; D may be TRBD2 (6 bases). This sequence originates from a man in his late teens or twenties with Graves' ophthalmopathy. Sequenced input: blood. The CDR3 reads CASSPTSDSSYNEQFF. The CDR3 bases are TGTGCCAGCAGCCCGACTAGTGACAGCTCCTACAATGAGCAGTTCTTC.